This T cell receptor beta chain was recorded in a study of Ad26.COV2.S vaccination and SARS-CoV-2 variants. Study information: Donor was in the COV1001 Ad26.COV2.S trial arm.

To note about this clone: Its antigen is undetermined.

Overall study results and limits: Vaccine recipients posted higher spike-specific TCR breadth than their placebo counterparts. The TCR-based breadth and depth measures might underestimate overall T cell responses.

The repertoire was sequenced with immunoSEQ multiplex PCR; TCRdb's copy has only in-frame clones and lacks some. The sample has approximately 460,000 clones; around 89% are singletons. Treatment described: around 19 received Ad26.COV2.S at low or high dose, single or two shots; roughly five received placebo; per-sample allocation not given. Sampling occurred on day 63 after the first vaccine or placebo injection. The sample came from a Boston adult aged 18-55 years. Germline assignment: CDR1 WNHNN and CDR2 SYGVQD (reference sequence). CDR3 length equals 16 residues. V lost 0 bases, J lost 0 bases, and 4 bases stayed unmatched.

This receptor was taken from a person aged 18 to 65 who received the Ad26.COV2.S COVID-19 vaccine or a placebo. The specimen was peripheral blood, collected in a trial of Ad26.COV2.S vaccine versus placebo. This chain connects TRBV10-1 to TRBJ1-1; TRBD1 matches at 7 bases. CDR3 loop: CASSESTGNMNTEAFF. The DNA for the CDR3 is TGCGCCAGCAGTGAGTCGACAGGGAACATGAACACTGAAGCTTTCTTT.